The table lists the clone carrying this T cell receptor (beta chain) with a few counts. These data are taken from a study of regulatory T cells in long-lasting Graves disease. Building the TCR beta libraries relied on iRepertoire HTBI primers, and CDR3 regions underwent Arm-PCR. In TCRdb, the multiplex PCR reads were re-called with MiXCR into one record per CDR3 protein. The table has over 350,000 distinct CDR3 sequences, about 15% seen once. Indicated time point: newly diagnosed GD, antithyroid drugs for less than 3 months. Researchers made the TCR library from RNA that was extracted from PBMCs. Trimming left V 3 bases short and J 6 bases short, with 29 bases between. This CDR3 comprises 19 residues. Germline V gene data show CDR1 as DFQATT and CDR2 as SNEGSKA (reference sequence). This sample was shared with a second study, whose subject was T cells in Graves' hyperthyroidism and ophthalmopathy. This second report adds: Before onset, ophthalmopathy was predicted by the model a median roughly 6.4 months earlier.

The V call is TRBV20-1, the J call TRBJ2-2; D uncertain. The sequence was obtained from a woman between 40 and 50 years old with Graves disease. The sample here was peripheral blood mononuclear cells (PBMCs), taken at new diagnosis, from a patient treated with antithyroid drugs. In DNA form, the CDR3 reads TGCAGTGCTAGGGGCGCGCAAAAGATAGCTGGCAAAATCCCCGGGGAGCTGTTTTTT. It translates to CSARGAQKIAGKIPGELFF.